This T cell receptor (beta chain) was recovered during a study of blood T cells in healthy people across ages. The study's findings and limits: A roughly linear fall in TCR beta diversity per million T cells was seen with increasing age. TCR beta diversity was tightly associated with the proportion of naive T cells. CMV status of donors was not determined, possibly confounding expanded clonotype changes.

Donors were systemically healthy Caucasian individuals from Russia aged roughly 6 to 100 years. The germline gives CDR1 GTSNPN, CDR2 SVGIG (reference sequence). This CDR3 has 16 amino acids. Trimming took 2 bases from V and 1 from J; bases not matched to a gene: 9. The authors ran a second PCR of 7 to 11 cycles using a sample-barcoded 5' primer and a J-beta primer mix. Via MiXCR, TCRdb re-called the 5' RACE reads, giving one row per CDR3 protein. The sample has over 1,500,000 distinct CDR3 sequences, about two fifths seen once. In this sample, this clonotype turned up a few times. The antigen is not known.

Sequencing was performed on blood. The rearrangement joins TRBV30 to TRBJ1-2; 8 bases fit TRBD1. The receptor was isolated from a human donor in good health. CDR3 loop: CAWSQPRTGFNYGYTF. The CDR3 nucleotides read TGTGCCTGGAGTCAGCCTCGGACAGGGTTTAACTATGGCTACACCTTC.